This TCR beta chain appears in the sequencing data of a study of T cell repertoires in cytomegalovirus infection. Whole-study findings and limits: Within the response measured ex vivo, HLA-C-restricted CMV-specific TCR beta clonotypes were dominant.

This clonotype was recorded many times. Its cognate antigen is unknown. Trimming cost V 3 bases and J 2 bases, with 6 bases left between them. CDR1 KGHSH and CDR2 LQKENI come from the germline V gene. The CDR3 runs 13 residues. TCRdb ran MiXCR on the reads and lists one entry per CDR3 protein. The sample lists about 230,000 distinct CDR3 sequences, around 6.6% occurring once. The sequence derives from a human donor in good health (CMV status not recorded). Some clones in this sample may be carry-over from other donors' samples. Material: PBMCs. J is TRBJ2-3 and V is TRBV18; TRBD1 is a possible D gene (5 bases). The CDR3 nucleotides read TGTGCCAGCTCACCGGACACCACAGATACGCAGTATTTT. It translates to CASSPDTTDTQYF.